This T cell receptor beta chain was documented in a study of cytomegalovirus exposure and HLA in healthy donors. There are 12 residues in the CDR3. Looked up from germline, CDR1 is SGHAT and CDR2 is FQNNGV. V was clipped by 7 bases and J by 7 bases, with 13 bases between them. Study results and limitations: Presence/absence analyses took donor sequencing depth as roughly uniform. The only immune exposure information that was available was CMV serostatus. Earlier analysis looked at TCR beta V segments, and most were productive about 87% or about 30% of the time. Rates of TCR association differed by HLA locus in a later analysis, with DRB1 highest and HLA-C lowest.

On this clone: The target antigen is unknown.

PCR amplification relied on 60 Vbeta primers (plus 13 Jbeta primers). Clones were read by immunoSEQ multiplex PCR, and TCRdb kept only the in-frame ones, dropping some. The repertoire holds around 40,000 clones, with roughly 60% as singletons. The origin of this receptor is a human donor in good health. V gene TRBV11-2 combines with J gene TRBJ1-2; the D gene is possibly TRBD1 (6 bases). Sample: PBMCs. DNA for the CDR3: TGTGCCAGCACGCTGGGGGCGGTTGGCTACACCTTC. It codes for CASTLGAVGYTF.